The clone carrying this T cell receptor (beta chain) came up many times. Antigen: not known. TCRdb re-called the 5' RACE reads with MiXCR, one entry per CDR3 protein. The sample has roughly 330,000 distinct CDR3 sequences, about 4% seen once. Germline V CDR1 and CDR2: SGHDT, YYEEEE. Trimming at V came to 2 bases and at J to 2 bases, leaving 3 bases not matched to a gene. The CDR3 runs to 14 residues. These data come from a study of T cells after yellow fever vaccination. General observations from the study: Abundant clonotypes (contaminants from the bulk population) could be present in FACS-sorted repertoires.

Here the sequenced sample was PBMCs, taken 5 days after the yellow fever booster vaccination. This sequence was found in a man aged 18 to 29 who received the YFV17D yellow fever vaccine. The chain is built from TRBV5-6 and TRBJ1-2; 7 nucleotides line up with TRBD1. CDR3 amino acids: CASSFGQANYGYTF. CDR3 sequence (DNA): TGTGCCAGCAGCTTCGGACAGGCCAACTATGGCTACACCTTC.